This T cell receptor (beta chain) came from a study of blood T cell repertoires in COVID-19 (dated by TCRdb to 2020 to 2021). About the investigation overall: The collaborator samples originated in the United States, Italy and Spain and spanned the acute and convalescent phases of COVID-19. Deeply sampled blood TCRbeta repertoires from subjects exposed to, actively infected with, or recovered from COVID-19 were included in the dataset. The prospective study material was composed of cDNA or gDNA derived from T cells, B-cell-depleted T cells, or PBMCs. The sample metadata nearly always contained a de-identified subject ID, COVID-19 status, age in years and sex. Where available, HLA class I and class II types were taken from metadata supplied by the sample provider and were not determined by assay-based typing. Samples came from the ongoing ImmuneRACE study (first 160 participants) plus 1,254 subjects from 6 global collaborators. A freely available public database, intended as a resource for researchers studying the immune response to SARS-CoV-2, is where the repertoires were released.

Collaborating institutions collected whole blood in K2EDTA tubes following their own protocols. For TCRbeta analysis, collaborators shipped samples in one of three forms: frozen whole blood, isolated PBMCs, or DNA extracted from either of those sample types. Details on this clone: Its antigen specificity is not known. Base-call qualities are not available, and no considerably larger clone is one nucleotide away.

TCRbeta CDR3 regions were amplified from genomic DNA using the immunoSEQ Assay, a bias-controlled multiplex PCR. Regarding the original processing steps: Within the assay, amplification of reference gene primers was used to estimate how many nucleated cells each sample contained. Sequence reads were collapsed and filtered to measure the absolute abundance of every unique TCRbeta CDR3 rearrangement. For each sample, productive Simpson clonality was calculated as the square root of Simpson's diversity index across productive rearrangements. What TCRdb holds here is the immuneACCESS table cut down to in-frame rearrangements. Part of the clones is not present; checked against another copy, under half of the missing clones reflect an unresolved V gene, and the others are unexplained. Clone size and the V and J calls come from that table; the DNA yielded D and trimming. In all, the sample holds around 200,000 clones, and 90% of those were seen once. Roughly 0.56% of the sample rests with the top ten.

What the work shows at the level of the full study, not this receptor alone: How much clinical and demographic metadata was included differed by source and by participant, and the metadata was provided uncurated.

Sequencing was carried out using peripheral blood. The receptor comes from a man aged 45 to 65 with acute or convalescent COVID-19.

Here the CDR3 is given as CATSPGQGRGYTF. The sequenced DNA: TGTGCCACCAGTCCGGGACAGGGGAGGGGCTACACCTTC. The chain is made from TRBV24-1 and TRBJ1-2, and 10 junction bases match TRBD1. The CDR3 runs 13 amino acids, cysteine and phenylalanine included. Just CDR3 DNA is preserved here, 39 bases in frame from base 1. The CDR1 and CDR2 encoded by the germline V gene are KGHDR and SFDVKD. For this chain, trimming is 6 bases at the V end and 8 bases at the J end, and the number of junction bases without a gene match is 5.